This TCR beta chain was sequenced for a study of cytomegalovirus exposure and HLA in healthy donors. PCR was performed using 60 Vbeta and 13 Jbeta primers. Generated by immunoSEQ multiplex PCR, the TCRdb table keeps only in-frame clones and is missing some. The repertoire holds approximately 150,000 clones, with 64% as singletons. In germline, CDR1 is SGHVS, CDR2 FQNEAQ. CDR3 size: 13 residues. The chain has TRBV7-8 and TRBJ2-5; no firm D call. The last part of the DNA fits TRBJ2-7 better; the J call may be wrong. Input material: PBMCs. This receptor was obtained from a woman aged 25 to 39 in good health and CMV-seropositive. CDR3 sequence: CASSLISTYEQYF. DNA for the CDR3: TGTGCCAGCAGCTTAATTAGTACCTACGAGCAGTACTTC.